A single sample gave rise to the 5 T cell receptor beta chains below, sequenced in a study of neurological immune-mediated disorders. Via MiXCR, TCRdb re-called the 5' RACE reads, giving one row per CDR3 protein. Of around 70,000 distinct CDR3 sequences listed, around 5.2% are singletons. Sequences were obtained from PBMCs. The origin of the receptors is a man between 18 and 29 years old with multiple sclerosis.

This clonotype was observed at least ten times. J is TRBJ2-2 and V is TRBV20-1; D possibly corresponds to TRBD1 (5 bases). CDR3 size: 11 residues. CDR1 and CDR2 (germline): DFQATT, SNEGSKA (reference sequence). The chain's CDR3 is CSGHHTGELFF. CDR3 sequence (DNA): TGCAGCGGACATCACACCGGGGAGCTGTTTTTT.

With regard to this clonotype: A read error is possible here, since a much larger clone lies one base away. The chain links TRBV10-3 to TRBJ1-6, with D possibly being TRBD1 (5 bases). Germline V gene data show CDR1 as ENHRY and CDR2 as SYGVKD. CDR3 length: 15 residues. CDR3 loop: CAISVQGSYNSPLNF. In nucleotides, the CDR3 is TGTGCCATCAGTGTCCAGGGCAGCTATAATTCACCCCTCAACTTT.

With regard to this clonotype: Relative to the germline gene, one junction end is altered; a read error may explain this. This chain links TRBV18 with TRBJ1-6; maybe TRBD1 (5 bases). The CDR3 covers 14 residues. Germline assignment: CDR1 KGHSH and CDR2 LQKENI. The CDR3, as DNA: TGTGCCAGCTCACGGGGACTTCCTAATTCACCCCTCAACTTT. Its protein is CASSRGLPNSPLNF. The full variable domain, its missing parts supplied by reference TRBV18 and TRBJ1-6, is NAGVMQNPRHLVRRRGQEARLRCSPMKGHSHVYWYRQLPEEGLKFMVYLQKENIIDESGMPKERFSAEFPKEGPSILRIQQVVRGDSAAYFCASSRGLPNSPLNFGNGTRLTVT.

At least ten counts were recorded for this clonotype. The genes are TRBV4-3 and TRBJ2-3, with 8 bases matching TRBD1. V dropped 0 bases and J dropped 7; count of bases not matched to a gene: 6. Germline V gene data show CDR1 as LGHNA and CDR2 as YSLEER. This CDR3 has 15 amino acids. In nucleotides, the CDR3 is TGCGCCAGCAGCCAAGAAGGGCAGGGGGCTTATACGCAGTATTTT. Translating it yields CASSQEGQGAYTQYF.

This clonotype was observed many times. This chain uses TRBV20-1 with TRBJ1-1; TRBD1 might be the D (6 bases). The CDR3 length is 13 residues. CDR1 and CDR2 from the germline V gene are DFQATT and SNEGSKA (reference sequence). V dropped 5 bases and J dropped 4 bases, with 14 bases sitting between them. CDR3 amino acids: CSAPYRGGTEAFF. CDR3 nucleotide sequence: TGCAGTGCTCCATATAGGGGGGGCACTGAAGCTTTCTTT.